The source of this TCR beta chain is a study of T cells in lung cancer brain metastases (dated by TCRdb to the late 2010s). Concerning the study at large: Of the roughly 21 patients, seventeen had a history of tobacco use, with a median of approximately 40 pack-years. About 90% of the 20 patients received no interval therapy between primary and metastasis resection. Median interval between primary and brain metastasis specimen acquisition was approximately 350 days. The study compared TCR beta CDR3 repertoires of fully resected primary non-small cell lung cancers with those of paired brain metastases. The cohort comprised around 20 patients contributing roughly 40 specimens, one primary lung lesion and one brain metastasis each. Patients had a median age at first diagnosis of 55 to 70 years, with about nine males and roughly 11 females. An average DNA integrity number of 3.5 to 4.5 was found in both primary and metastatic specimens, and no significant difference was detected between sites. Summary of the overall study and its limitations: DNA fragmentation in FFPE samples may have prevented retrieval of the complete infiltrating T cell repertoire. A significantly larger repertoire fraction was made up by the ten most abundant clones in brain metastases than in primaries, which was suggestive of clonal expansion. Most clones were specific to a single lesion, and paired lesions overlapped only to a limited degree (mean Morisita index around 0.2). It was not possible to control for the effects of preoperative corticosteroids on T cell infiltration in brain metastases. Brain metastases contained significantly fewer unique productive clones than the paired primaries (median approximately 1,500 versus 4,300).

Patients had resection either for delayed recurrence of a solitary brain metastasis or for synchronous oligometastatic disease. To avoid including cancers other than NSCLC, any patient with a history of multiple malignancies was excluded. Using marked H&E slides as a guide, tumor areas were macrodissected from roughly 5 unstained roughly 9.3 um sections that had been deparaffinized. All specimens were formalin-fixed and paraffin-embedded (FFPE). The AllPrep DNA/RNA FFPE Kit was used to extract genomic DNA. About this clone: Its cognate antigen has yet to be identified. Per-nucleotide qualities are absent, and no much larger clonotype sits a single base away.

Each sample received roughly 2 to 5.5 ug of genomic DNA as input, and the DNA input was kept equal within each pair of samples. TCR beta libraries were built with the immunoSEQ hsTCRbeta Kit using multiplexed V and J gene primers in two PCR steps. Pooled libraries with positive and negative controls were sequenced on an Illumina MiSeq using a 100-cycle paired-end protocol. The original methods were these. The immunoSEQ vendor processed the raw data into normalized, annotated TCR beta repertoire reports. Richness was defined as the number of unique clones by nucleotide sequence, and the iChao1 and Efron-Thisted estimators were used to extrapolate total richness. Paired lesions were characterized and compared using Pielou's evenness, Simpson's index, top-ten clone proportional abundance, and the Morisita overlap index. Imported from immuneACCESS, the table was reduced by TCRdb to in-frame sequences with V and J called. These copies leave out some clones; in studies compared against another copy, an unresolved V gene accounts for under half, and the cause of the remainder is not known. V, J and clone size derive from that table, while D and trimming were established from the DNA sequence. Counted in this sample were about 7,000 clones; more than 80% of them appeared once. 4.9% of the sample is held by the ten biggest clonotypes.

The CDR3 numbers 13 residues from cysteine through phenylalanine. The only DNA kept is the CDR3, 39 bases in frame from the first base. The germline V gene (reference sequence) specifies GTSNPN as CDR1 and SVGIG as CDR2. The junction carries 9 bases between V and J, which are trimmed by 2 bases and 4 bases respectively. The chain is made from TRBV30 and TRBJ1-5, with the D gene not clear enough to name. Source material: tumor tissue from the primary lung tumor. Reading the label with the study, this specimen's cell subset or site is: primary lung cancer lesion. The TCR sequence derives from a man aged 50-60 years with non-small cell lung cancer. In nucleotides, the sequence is TGTGCCTGGAGTTTTACAGAAAATCAGCCCCAGCATTTT. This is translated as CAWSFTENQPQHF.